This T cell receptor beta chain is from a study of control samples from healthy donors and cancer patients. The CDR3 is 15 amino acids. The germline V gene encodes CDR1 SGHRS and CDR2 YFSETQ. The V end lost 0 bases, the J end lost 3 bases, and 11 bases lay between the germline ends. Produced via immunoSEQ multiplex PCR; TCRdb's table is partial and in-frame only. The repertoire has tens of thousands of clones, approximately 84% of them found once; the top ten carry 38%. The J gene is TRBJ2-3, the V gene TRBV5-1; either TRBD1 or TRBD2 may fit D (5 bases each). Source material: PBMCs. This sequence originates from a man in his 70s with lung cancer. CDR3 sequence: CASSLDPGRTDTQYF. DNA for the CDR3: TGCGCCAGCAGCTTGGACCCGGGACGAACAGATACGCAGTATTTT. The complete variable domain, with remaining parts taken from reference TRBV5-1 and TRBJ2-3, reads KAGVTQTPRYLIKTRGQQVTLSCSPISGHRSVSWYQQTPGQGLQFLFEYFSETQRNKGNFPGRFSGRQFSNSRSEMNVSTLELGDSALYLCASSLDPGRTDTQYFGPGTRLTVL.